The source of this TCR beta chain is a study of blood T cell repertoires in COVID-19. Overall study: Acute and convalescent COVID-19 samples came from the United States, Italy and Spain.

As handled by the study authors: The assay estimated nucleated cells by amplifying reference gene primers. Sequencing used immunoSEQ multiplex PCR; TCRdb keeps in-frame clones, though not all of them. V, J and clone size are those of that table, while D and trimming were read from the DNA. The sample has about 100,000 clones; 84% are singletons. Germline CDR1 reads SQVTM; CDR2 reads ANQGSEA. V lost 4 bases to trimming and J lost 3 bases, with 8 bases between them. The CDR3 covers 12 residues. The sample comprised peripheral blood. The source is a man in his forties with active or convalescent COVID-19. The rearrangement links TRBV29-1 to TRBJ2-3; TRBD2 might be the D (5 bases). CDR3 amino acids: CSVVRGTDTQYF. The CDR3 DNA follows: TGCAGCGTTGTACGAGGGACAGATACGCAGTATTTT.